Listed here are 18 T cell receptor beta chains from one sample, sequenced in a study of T cell responses to AZD1222 COVID-19 vaccine. TCRdb's copy holds only in-frame clones and misses some; the assay was immunoSEQ multiplex PCR. The table includes some 160,000 clones, 80% to 95% detected once. This specimen consisted of peripheral blood, obtained on day 0 of AZD1222 vaccination. The receptors derive from an adult in good health.

The chain couples TRBV6-5 to TRBJ1-3; D might be TRBD1 (5 bases). Germline CDR1 is MNHEY and CDR2 is SVGAGI. The CDR3 extends over 15 amino acids. V lost 7 bases and J 0 bases, leaving 13 bases between the germline ends. In DNA form, the CDR3 reads TGTGCCAGCATCGGAACAGGCAACTCTGGAAACACCATATATTTT. Translating it yields CASIGTGNSGNTIYF.

CDR3 bases: TGTGCCTGGAGCGCCCATTACGACAGGGAAGCTAACTATGGCTACACCTTC. Protein sequence: CAWSAHYDREANYGYTF. The chain uses TRBV30 and TRBJ1-2; 7 bases are shared with TRBD1. V trimming: 3 bases; J trimming: 0 bases; junction bases outside the gene matches: 13. This CDR3 comprises 17 residues. Germline V lookup: CDR1 GTSNPN, CDR2 SVGIG (reference sequence).

The chain couples TRBV7-6 to TRBJ1-2, with TRBD1 as a possible D gene (5 bases). There are 14 residues in the CDR3. V was cut by 1 base and J by 7 bases, with 13 bases left in between. The germline V gene has CDR1 SGHVS and CDR2 FNYEAQ. In DNA form, the CDR3 reads TGTGCCAGCAGCTTAGATCAAGGGGCGGGTGGCTACACCTTC. This encodes CASSLDQGAGGYTF.

The rearrangement links TRBV24-1 to TRBJ1-1, with 10 bases lining up with TRBD1. CDR3 length: 13 amino acids. V was pared by 7 bases and J by 3 bases, with 1 base of the junction left unmatched. Germline lookup yields CDR1 KGHDR and CDR2 SFDVKD. The CDR3 DNA is TGTGCCACCAGGGACAGGGGGGACACTGAAGCTTTCTTT. It encodes CATRDRGDTEAFF.

The chain carries TRBV12-3 or TRBV12-4 and TRBJ1-2; the D gene is possibly TRBD1 (6 bases). The CDR3 is made up of 13 amino acids. V dropped 3 bases and J dropped 8 bases, with 13 bases sitting between them. The CDR3 loop is CASSFMAGTGYTF. In DNA, the CDR3 is TGTGCCAGCAGTTTTATGGCAGGGACAGGCTACACCTTC.

This clone was counted once. The chain links TRBV10-3 to TRBJ1-5; TRBD1 agrees at 9 bases. The germline gives CDR1 ENHRY, CDR2 SYGVKD. Trimming removed 7 bases from V and 7 bases from J; junction bases left unmatched: 8. The CDR3 runs to 14 residues. In DNA form, the CDR3 reads TGTGCCATCAATGACAGGGGGGGCGAGCAGCCCCAGCATTTT. This translates into CAINDRGGEQPQHF.

This clone was seen more than once but under ten times. The chain couples TRBV14 to TRBJ1-4; TRBD1 agrees at 7 bases. J gave up 8 bases and V 2 bases, and 8 bases lay outside the gene matches. The CDR3 spans 15 residues. Germline CDR1 and CDR2: SGHDN and FVKESK. The CDR3 here is CASSQQQGIGEKLFF. The CDR3 nucleotides read TGTGCCAGCAGCCAACAACAGGGGATAGGGGAAAAACTGTTTTTT.

The chain couples TRBV23-1 to TRBJ2-6; tentatively, D is TRBD2 (6 bases). TRBV23-1 is designated an ORF whose function remains uncertain. V was trimmed by 3 bases and J by 0 bases, leaving 24 bases between them. The CDR3 is made up of 21 amino acids. In nucleotides, the CDR3 is TGCGCCAGCAGTCAGGTCCCTTGCGGAGGGGTGAATGACTCTGGGGCCAACGTCCTGACTTTC. Translated: CASSQVPCGGVNDSGANVLTF.

This clone was seen only a few times. The genes are TRBV5-1 and TRBJ2-6, with 8 bases fitting TRBD1. The CDR3 is made up of 18 amino acids. Germline assignment: CDR1 SGHRS and CDR2 YFSETQ. V dropped 5 bases and J dropped 0; count of bases not matched to a gene: 10. The CDR3 loop is CASRVGGTGLSGANVLTF. Written as DNA, the CDR3 is TGCGCCAGCAGGGTTGGAGGGACAGGTCTCTCTGGGGCCAACGTCCTGACTTTC.

CDR3 amino acids: CASSARTGSSEQYF. As DNA, the CDR3 is TGTGCCAGCAGCGCGCGGACAGGGAGCAGCGAGCAGTACTTC. V is TRBV9 and J is TRBJ2-7; 8 bases map to TRBD1. J was trimmed by 6 bases and V by 3 bases; bases with no gene match: 8. Germline CDR1 is SGDLS and CDR2 is YYNGEE. The CDR3 loop spans 14 amino acids.

This clone occurred once. The gene calls are TRBV7-9 and TRBJ2-7; 9 bases are shared with TRBD1. This CDR3 has 14 residues. Germline values: CDR1 SEHNR, CDR2 FQNEAQ (reference sequence). The ends lost 6 bases at V and 6 bases at J; junction bases unmatched: 9. The CDR3 sequence: CASRSPGQGSEQYF. CDR3 nucleotide sequence: TGTGCCAGCAGGTCGCCGGGACAGGGAAGCGAGCAGTACTTC.

The chain links TRBV18 to TRBJ2-5, with 8 bases aligning to TRBD1. Germline V gene sequence: CDR1 KGHSH, CDR2 LQKENI. Unmatched junction bases numbered 2, after V lost 3 bases and J lost 2 bases. The CDR3 is 14 amino acids. In DNA form, the CDR3 reads TGTGCCAGCTCACCCCGGACAGGGCAAGAGACCCAGTACTTC. Its protein is CASSPRTGQETQYF.

The rearrangement joins TRBV9 to TRBJ1-2; D is unresolved. The CDR3 runs to 13 residues. The germline V gene has CDR1 SGDLS and CDR2 YYNGEE. V lost 0 bases and J lost 4, with 7 bases in between. DNA for the CDR3: TGTGCCAGCAGCGTAGGAGAACCCTATGGCTACACCTTC. Translation: CASSVGEPYGYTF.

This chain connects TRBV11-3 to TRBJ2-3; D gene uncertain. Germline V gives CDR1 SGHNT, CDR2 YENEEA. Between the trimmed V and J ends, which lost 3 bases and 6 bases, there was a span of 10 bases. This CDR3 is 13 amino acids long. Written as DNA, the CDR3 is TGTGCCAGCAGCTTCGCAGATTGGGATACGCAGTATTTT. This encodes CASSFADWDTQYF.

This chain links TRBV30 with TRBJ1-1, with D possibly matching TRBD1 (5 bases). The CDR3 spans 16 residues. In germline, CDR1 is GTSNPN, CDR2 SVGIG (reference sequence). V was clipped by 0 bases and J by 0 bases, with 14 bases between them. CDR3 protein: CAWSVLGRVMNTEAFF. The CDR3 DNA sequence: TGTGCCTGGAGTGTACTGGGCAGGGTAATGAACACTGAAGCTTTCTTT.

This chain joins TRBV28 and TRBJ1-5, with 7 bases identical to TRBD1. The CDR3 has 12 residues. V gave up 7 bases and J gave up 7 bases; unmatched junction bases: 4. The V gene's germline CDR1 is MDHEN and CDR2 SYDVKM. CDR3 sequence: CASIGGRQPQHF. Written as DNA, the CDR3 is TGTGCCAGCATAGGGGGCCGGCAGCCCCAGCATTTT.

The rearrangement links TRBV6-5 to TRBJ2-4, with 9 bases matching TRBD1. The ends lost 4 bases at V and 3 bases at J; junction bases unmatched: 1. Germline-derived CDR1 and CDR2 are MNHEY and SVGAGI. There are 14 residues in the CDR3. The CDR3, as DNA: TGTGCCAGCAGTTCGGACAGGGGCAAAAACATTCAGTACTTC. As protein: CASSSDRGKNIQYF.

The CDR3 protein is CATSRDTYNQPQHF. CDR3 bases: TGTGCCACCAGCAGAGATACCTACAATCAGCCCCAGCATTTT. V usage is TRBV15 and J usage is TRBJ1-5; D is uncertain. This CDR3 spans 14 amino acids. Trimming left V 0 bases short and J 3 bases short, with 6 bases between. CDR1 is LNHNV, CDR2 YYDKDF, per germline (reference sequence). Full variable domain (outside the CDR3, taken from reference TRBV15 and TRBJ1-5): DAMVIQNPRYQVTQFGKPVTLSCSQTLNHNVMYWYQQKSSQAPKLLFHYYDKDFNNEADTPDNFQSRRPNTSFCFLDIRSPGLGDTAMYLCATSRDTYNQPQHFGDGTRLSIL.